This entry describes one T cell receptor beta chain. Sequencing was performed with immunoSEQ multiplex PCR; in TCRdb, only in-frame clones are kept and a portion is missing. The sample records approximately 94,000 clones, roughly nine tenths being singletons. This entry belongs to a study of blood T cell repertoires in COVID-19. Turning to the study itself: Samples of COVID-19 (acute and convalescent) were obtained from the United States, Italy and Spain. Sources were T cells, B-cell-depleted T cells, or PBMCs; the material itself was cDNA or gDNA.

V shed 0 bases and J shed 8 bases, with 14 bases lying between them. CDR3 length: 15 residues. Germline loops: CDR1 SGDLS, CDR2 YYNGEE. V is TRBV9 and J is TRBJ1-4; D gene ambiguous. The material sequenced was peripheral blood. This clonotype was sampled from a man aged 45-65 years with active COVID-19. CDR3 in amino acids: CASSVAPAGSEKLFF. DNA of the CDR3: TGTGCCAGCAGCGTAGCTCCCGCGGGATCCGAAAAACTGTTTTTT.